The 14 T cell receptor beta chains given below trace back to one sample, sequenced in a study of neoadjuvant nivolumab and ipilimumab in lung cancer. The assay was immunoSEQ multiplex PCR, and TCRdb's table has in-frame clones only and misses some. Of over 25,000 clones detected, 83% appear once; the ten largest clones hold 4% to 6%. Specimen: tumor tissue, collected after neoadjuvant nivolumab, alone or with ipilimumab, at or shortly before surgery. These receptors originate from an adult with non-small cell lung cancer.

This clone was seen a few times. V gene TRBV5-5 combines with J gene TRBJ2-1; TRBD2 aligns across 13 bases. Germline CDR1 SGHKS, CDR2 YYEKEE (reference sequence). The ends lost 0 bases at V and 6 bases at J; junction bases unmatched: 6. This CDR3 region has 17 residues. CDR3 bases: TGTGCCAGCAGCTTGGTGTGGACTAGCGGGAGAGGCAATGAGCAGTTCTTC. Protein: CASSLVWTSGRGNEQFF.

By frequency in the sample, this clone is medium-sized. The chain couples TRBV7-8 to TRBJ1-3, with TRBD1 matching 8 bases. J lost 7 bases, V lost 5 bases, and 4 bases had no gene match. Germline loops: CDR1 SGHVS, CDR2 FQNEAQ. The CDR3 runs to 13 residues. DNA for the CDR3: TGTGCCAGCAGCCTGGACAGGGCGAACACCATATATTTT. Amino acids: CASSLDRANTIYF.

By sample share, this clone is medium-sized (0.01 to 0.1%). The rearrangement links TRBV6-5 to TRBJ1-3; TRBD1 might be the D (6 bases). Germline lookup yields CDR1 MNHEY and CDR2 SVGAGI. Trimming pared 0 bases from V and 0 bases from J, leaving 9 bases between. The CDR3 runs to 16 residues. The CDR3 region has the DNA TGTGCCAGCAGTTACTCGGACAGTACCTCTGGAAACACCATATATTTT. Protein: CASSYSDSTSGNTIYF.

V usage is TRBV18 and J usage is TRBJ2-3; either TRBD1 or TRBD2 may fit D (5 bases each). V lost 3 bases and J lost 3, with 7 bases in between. Per the germline V gene, CDR1 is KGHSH and CDR2 is LQKENI. The length of the CDR3 is 13 residues. CDR3 region: CASSPGRTDTQYF. The DNA of the CDR3 is TGTGCCAGCTCACCGGGACGGACAGATACGCAGTATTTT.

The chain combines TRBV11-2 with TRBJ2-5; tentative D call: TRBD1 (5 bases). Germline V gene lookup returns CDR1 SGHAT and CDR2 FQNNGV. The V and J ends lost 4 bases and 2 bases respectively, with 20 bases between them. This CDR3 comprises 17 residues. CDR3 protein: CASSSALTLGQQETQYF. CDR3 nucleotide sequence: TGTGCCAGCAGCTCCGCATTAACTTTGGGGCAGCAAGAGACCCAGTACTTC.

The chain couples TRBV28 to TRBJ2-1; 9 positions match TRBD2. Germline V CDR1 and CDR2: MDHEN, SYDVKM. The CDR3 length is 14 residues. The junction had 7 bases not matched to a gene; V was cut back by 3 bases and J by 10 bases. The CDR3 region is CASSFYSGSREQFF. The CDR3, as DNA: TGTGCCAGCAGTTTCTATAGCGGGAGTAGAGAGCAGTTCTTC.

The chain uses TRBV5-1 and TRBJ2-1, with no clear D. The CDR3 has 14 amino acids. In germline, CDR1 is SGHRS, CDR2 YFSETQ. V was shortened by 4 bases and J by 4 bases, with 12 bases between the two germline ends. CDR3: CASSQTSSYNEQFF. DNA for the CDR3: TGCGCCAGCAGCCAAACTTCTAGTTACAATGAGCAGTTCTTC.

This clone was counted a single time. The chain couples TRBV7-9 to TRBJ2-6; D uncertain. The CDR3 loop spans 15 amino acids. Germline CDR1 is SEHNR and CDR2 is FQNEAQ (reference sequence). The V end lost 6 bases, the J end lost 4 bases, and 13 bases lay between the germline ends. CDR3 in DNA: TGTGCCAGCAGTTCTTCATACGCCGGGGCCAACGTCCTGACTTTC. Amino acid sequence: CASSSSYAGANVLTF.

This clone was detected once. V is TRBV4-1 and J is TRBJ2-7; D might be TRBD1 (6 bases). The V and J ends lost 3 bases and 6 bases respectively, with 18 bases between them. Per germline, CDR1 MGHRA and CDR2 YSYEKL. The CDR3 covers 15 residues. CDR3 nucleotides: TGCGCCAGCAGCCAGCCCAGTGCAGGGGCGGGCGAGCAGTACTTC. This codes for CASSQPSAGAGEQYF.

The chain is built from TRBV29-1 and TRBJ2-1, with 8 nucleotides matching TRBD2. Germline CDR1 and CDR2: SQVTM and ANQGSEA. V was clipped by 3 bases and J by 4 bases; unmatched bases: 11. The CDR3 is made up of 16 amino acids. The CDR3 here is CSVEGPTSGFYNEQFF. For the CDR3, the DNA is TGCAGCGTTGAGGGACCTACTAGCGGATTTTACAATGAGCAGTTCTTC.

The CDR3 spells CASSQGQVGGYTF. CDR3 DNA: TGTGCCAGCAGCCAAGGACAGGTTGGAGGCTACACCTTC. This sequence joins TRBV5-4 and TRBJ1-2; TRBD1 matches 7 bases. Unmatched junction bases numbered 8, after V lost 4 bases and J lost 8 bases. The CDR3 length is 13 residues. Germline CDR1 SGHNT, CDR2 YYREEE (reference sequence). The full variable domain, with the rest looked up from reference TRBV5-4 and TRBJ1-2, is ETGVTQSPTHLIKTRGQQVTLRCSSQSGHNTVSWYQQALGQGPQFIFQYYREEENGRGNFPPRFSGLQFPNYSSELNVNALELDDSALYLCASSQGQVGGYTFGSGTRLTVV.

The V call is TRBV13, the J call TRBJ2-6; D is unresolved. This CDR3 is built from 14 residues. Trimming shortened V by 8 bases and J by 1 base, and 9 bases separated the two germline ends. The V gene's germline CDR1 is PRHDT and CDR2 FYEKMQ (reference sequence). CDR3 in DNA: TGTGCCAGCGGACGGCTGTCTGGGGCCAACGTCCTGACTTTC. As protein: CASGRLSGANVLTF.

This chain links TRBV7-6 with TRBJ1-5; 7 bases match TRBD1. The CDR3 is 16 amino acids. Germline V lookup: CDR1 SGHVS, CDR2 FNYEAQ. Unmatched junction bases numbered 7, after V lost 5 bases and J lost 0 bases. CDR3 amino acids: CASSPGTVNSNQPQHF. CDR3 DNA sequence: TGTGCCAGCAGCCCGGGGACAGTAAATAGCAATCAGCCCCAGCATTTT.

For this clone: Its ends do not fully match the called genes, so a read error is possible. The chain couples TRBV18 to TRBJ2-7, with 10 bases lining up with TRBD1. The CDR3 consists of 14 residues. From germline, CDR1 is KGHSH and CDR2 LQKENI. Here the CDR3 DNA reads TGTGCCAGCTCACCCTTCTCTGTGACAGGGGGCTTGAACTTC. It codes for CASSPFSVTGGLNF.